This T cell receptor beta chain was recovered during a study of T cell responses to AZD1222 COVID-19 vaccine (dated by TCRdb to about 2021). Broadly, across the study: AZD1222 recipients whose second dose came at about 4 weeks and those whose second dose came at about 12 weeks were combined into one group, since spike-specific TCR depth and breadth did not differ between the two schedules. TCR sequencing covered more than 230 trial participants: 200 to 220 given two doses of AZD1222 and around 25 given two doses of MenACWY control vaccine. Trial participants were enrolled into age subgroups of 18-55, 56-69 and 70-plus years, which contained around 150, 28 and 57 TCR-sequenced participants, respectively. What the work shows at the level of the full study, not this receptor alone: Participants were mostly white British and included more females than males, and it was suggested by the authors that clonal diversity may have been underestimated. Spike-specific TCR breadth and depth rose significantly after two AZD1222 doses compared with day 0 and with MenACWY recipients. Vaccine-associated CD4 TCRs spanned the whole spike protein, with dominant responses in regions 160-218 and 743-854. Because no day 14 peak-response samples were available, repertoires were characterized only after the peak T cell response. Reportedly, almost half of the unique spike-specific TCRs recognized epitopes lying outside the regions that are mutated in the B.1.351 and B.1.1.7 variants. Conclusions about previously exposed vaccinees are limited, since just five or six AZD1222 recipients were seropositive for SARS-CoV-2 at baseline. The 56-69-year group was small, and its depth increase did not reach significance, likely because of low power.

The CDR3 regions of human TCRbeta chains were analyzed by immunosequencing. In the paper's pipeline: TCRs in the repertoires were compared against a reference library of SARS-CoV-2-specific TCRs that had been generated with the MIRA antigen-specificity platform. Breadth meant the fraction of unique TCRs that were SARS-CoV-2-associated, whereas depth meant the fraction of total T cells that were SARS-CoV-2-associated. Each spike-specific TCR was assigned to its reactive spike region and to a CD4 or CD8 class using the MIRA data. Log10-transformed breadth and depth values were compared by one-way ANOVA with Sidak's multiple comparisons tests. The immuneACCESS repertoire file appears here via TCRdb, limited to in-frame rearrangements. These files lack a portion of the clones; in checked studies, under half of the deficit traces to unresolved V genes, and the cause of the others is not known. V and J calls and clone size are copied from that table; D and trimming were computed from the DNA. This sample gives 130,000 to 150,000 clones in total; roughly 92% of them show up just once. Jointly, the top ten make up 1.5% to 2% of the sample.

The cysteine opens and the phenylalanine closes a CDR3 of 14 amino acids. The kept DNA is CDR3 alone, 42 bases in frame from the first base. The germline V gene specifies MNHEY as CDR1 and SVGAGI as CDR2. Cut back by 1 base and 2 bases, the V and J ends lie 9 bases apart. The time point label corresponds to: baseline before first vaccination. The vaccinee samples were drawn from two UK trials, COV001 and COV002, one of which was a single-blind randomized controlled phase 2/3 trial testing AZD1222 (ChAdOx1 nCoV-19) in healthy adults. For TCRbeta chain sequencing, PBMC samples from trial participants were taken at day 0 and at day 28 after the second dose. This clone was found once. Its antigen is still unknown. Base qualities are missing; no much larger clone stands one base away.

This clonotype was obtained from an adult in good health. Recombination joined TRBV6-5 with TRBJ2-7; the D gene cannot be resolved reliably. This material consisted of peripheral blood, taken on day 0 of AZD1222 vaccination. In nucleotides, the sequence is TGTGCCAGCAGTTACTACGCCACTACCTACGAGCAGTACTTC. Translated, it reads CASSYYATTYEQYF.